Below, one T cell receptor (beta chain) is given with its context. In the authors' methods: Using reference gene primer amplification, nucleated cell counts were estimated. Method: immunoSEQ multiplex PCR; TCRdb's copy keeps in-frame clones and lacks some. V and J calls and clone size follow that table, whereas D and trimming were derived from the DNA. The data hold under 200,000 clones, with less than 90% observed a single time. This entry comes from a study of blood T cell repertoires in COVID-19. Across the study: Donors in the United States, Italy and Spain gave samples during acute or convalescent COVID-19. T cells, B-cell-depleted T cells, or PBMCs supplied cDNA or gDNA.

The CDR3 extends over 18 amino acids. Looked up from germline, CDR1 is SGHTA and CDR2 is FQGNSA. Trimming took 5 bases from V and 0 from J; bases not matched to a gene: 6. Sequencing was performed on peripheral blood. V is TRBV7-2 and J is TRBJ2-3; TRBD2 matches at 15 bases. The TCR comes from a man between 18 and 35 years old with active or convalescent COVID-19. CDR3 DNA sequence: TGTGCCAGCAGCCTCGGGACTAGCGGGGGGTTTAGCACAGATACGCAGTATTTT. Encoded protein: CASSLGTSGGFSTDTQYF.